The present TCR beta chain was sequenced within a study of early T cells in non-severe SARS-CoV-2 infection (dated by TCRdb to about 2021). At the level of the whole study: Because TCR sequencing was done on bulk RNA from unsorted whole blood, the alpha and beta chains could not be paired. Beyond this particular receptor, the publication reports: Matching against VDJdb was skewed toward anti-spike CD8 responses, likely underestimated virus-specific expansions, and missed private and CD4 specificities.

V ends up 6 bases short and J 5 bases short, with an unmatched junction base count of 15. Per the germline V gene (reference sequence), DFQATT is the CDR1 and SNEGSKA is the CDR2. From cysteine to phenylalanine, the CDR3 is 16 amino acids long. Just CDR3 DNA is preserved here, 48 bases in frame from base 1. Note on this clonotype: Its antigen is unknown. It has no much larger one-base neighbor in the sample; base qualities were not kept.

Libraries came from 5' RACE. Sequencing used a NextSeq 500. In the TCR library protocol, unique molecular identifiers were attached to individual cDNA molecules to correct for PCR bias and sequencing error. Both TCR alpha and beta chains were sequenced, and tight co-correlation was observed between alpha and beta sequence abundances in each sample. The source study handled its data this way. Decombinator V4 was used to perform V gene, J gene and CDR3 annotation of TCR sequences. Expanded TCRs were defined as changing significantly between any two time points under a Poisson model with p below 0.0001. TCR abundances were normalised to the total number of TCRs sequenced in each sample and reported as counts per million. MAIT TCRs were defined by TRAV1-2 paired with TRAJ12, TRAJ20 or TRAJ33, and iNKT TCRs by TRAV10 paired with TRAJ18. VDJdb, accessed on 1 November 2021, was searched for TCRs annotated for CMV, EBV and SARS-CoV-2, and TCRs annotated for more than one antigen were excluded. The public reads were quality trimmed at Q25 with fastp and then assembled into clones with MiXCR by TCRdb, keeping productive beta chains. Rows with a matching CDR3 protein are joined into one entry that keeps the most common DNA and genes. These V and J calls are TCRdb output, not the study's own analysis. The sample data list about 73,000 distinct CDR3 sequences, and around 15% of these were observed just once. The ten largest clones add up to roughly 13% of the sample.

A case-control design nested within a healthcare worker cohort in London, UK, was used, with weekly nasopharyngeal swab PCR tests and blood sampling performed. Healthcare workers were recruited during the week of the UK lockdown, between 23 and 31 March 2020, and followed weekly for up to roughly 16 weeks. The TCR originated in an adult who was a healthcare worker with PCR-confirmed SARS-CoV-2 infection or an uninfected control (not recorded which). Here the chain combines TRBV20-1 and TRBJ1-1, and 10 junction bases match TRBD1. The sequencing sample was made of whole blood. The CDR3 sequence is CSASRDRGIGGTEAFF. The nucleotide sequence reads TGCAGTGCATCGCGGGACAGGGGAATAGGAGGTACTGAAGCTTTCTTT.